One TCR beta chain is described in this entry. All enrollees were roughly 18 to 90 years old and from about two dozen US areas. Assignments of participants to cohorts depended upon their own reported clinical history. This sample is drawn from a study of blood T cell repertoires in COVID-19. Germline trimming cut 0 bases from V and 6 bases from J; bases unmatched to any gene: 5. CDR3 length: 16 residues. The germline gives CDR1 LGHNA, CDR2 YNFKEQ. Original methodology: Reference gene primer amplification yielded estimated nucleated cell counts. Method: immunoSEQ multiplex PCR; TCRdb's copy keeps in-frame clones and lacks some. The V and J calls and clone size come from that table; D and trimming were worked out from the DNA. The table has about 130,000 clones, around 80% seen once.

This chain connects TRBV4-2 to TRBJ1-5; 10 nucleotides align to TRBD1. The clonotype comes from a woman aged 45-65 years who had recovered from COVID-19. Sequenced input: PBMCs or T cells enriched from blood (not recorded which). In nucleotides, the CDR3 is TGTGCCAGCAGCCAAGATCCGACAGGGGGCGGTCAGCCCCAGCATTTT. Encoded protein: CASSQDPTGGGQPQHF.